The source of this TCR beta chain is a study of post-analysis software for immune sequencing data. The authors incorporated unique molecular identifiers into the TCR beta cDNA libraries. MiXCR, applied by TCRdb to the PCR reads, yields one record per CDR3 protein. This sample has about 620,000 distinct CDR3 sequences, with roughly 47% found just once. A few counts support this clonotype. The antigen is unknown. General study results and limits: Elevated frequency relative to controls characterized several TRBV segments in patients, TRBV5-6, TRBV5-1 and TRBV20-1 among them.

CDR3 size: 14 residues. With 3 bases clipped from V and 3 bases from J, the junction kept 8 bases outside the gene matches. Germline V lookup: CDR1 SQVTM, CDR2 ANQGSEA. The receptor comes from a girl aged 10 to 17 with multiple sclerosis. The sequencing sample was made of blood. The chain carries TRBV29-1 and TRBJ2-7, with TRBD2 identical over 7 bases. The CDR3 sequence is CSVDRLAVIYEQYF. CDR3 coding DNA: TGCAGCGTTGATCGGCTAGCGGTGATCTACGAGCAGTACTTC.